This record covers a single T cell receptor (beta chain). Germline CDR1 reads LGHDT; CDR2 reads YNNKEL (reference sequence). The germline V and J ends were trimmed by 4 bases and 3 bases, with 9 bases remaining between them. The length of the CDR3 is 14 residues. Per the study methods: Counts of nucleated cells, estimated from reference gene primer amplification, were obtained. Using immunoSEQ multiplex PCR, the repertoire was profiled, and TCRdb retains in-frame clones only, with some absent. Clone size and V and J calls were adopted from that table, with D and trimming inferred from the DNA. The table has just under 90,000 clones, about 91% seen once. This entry is derived from a study of blood T cell repertoires in COVID-19. Turning to the study itself: The study drew acute and convalescent COVID-19 samples from the United States, Italy and Spain.

The clonotype was recovered from a man aged 55 to 69 with acute or convalescent COVID-19. The chain uses TRBV3-1 (or the pseudogene TRBV3-2) and TRBJ2-2; D may be TRBD2 (5 bases). The material sequenced was peripheral blood. This chain's CDR3 is CASSLGLDTGELFF. In DNA form, the CDR3 reads TGTGCCAGCAGCCTCGGACTTGACACCGGGGAGCTGTTTTTT.